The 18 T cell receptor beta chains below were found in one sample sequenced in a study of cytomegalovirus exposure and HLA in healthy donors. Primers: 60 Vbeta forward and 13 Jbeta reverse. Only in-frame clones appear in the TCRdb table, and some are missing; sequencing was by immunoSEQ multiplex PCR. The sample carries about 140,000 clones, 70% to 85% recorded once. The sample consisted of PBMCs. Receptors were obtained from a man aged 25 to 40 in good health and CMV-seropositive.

Here the CDR3 reads CASSTGQRNTEAFF. The CDR3 region has the DNA TGCGCCAGCAGCACGGGACAGAGAAACACTGAAGCTTTCTTT. The chain is built from TRBV5-1 and TRBJ1-1; TRBD1 matches 7 bases. This CDR3 comprises 14 residues. Unmatched junction bases numbered 5, after V lost 4 bases and J lost 2 bases. Germline CDR1 is SGHRS and CDR2 is YFSETQ.

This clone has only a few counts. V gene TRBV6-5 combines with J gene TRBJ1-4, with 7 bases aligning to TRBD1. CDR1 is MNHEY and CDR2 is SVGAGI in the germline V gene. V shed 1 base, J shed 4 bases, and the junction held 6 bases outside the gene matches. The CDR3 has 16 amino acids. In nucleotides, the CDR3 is TGTGCCAGCAGTTACTACCAGGGGGGAGGTAATGAAAAACTGTTTTTT. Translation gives CASSYYQGGGNEKLFF.

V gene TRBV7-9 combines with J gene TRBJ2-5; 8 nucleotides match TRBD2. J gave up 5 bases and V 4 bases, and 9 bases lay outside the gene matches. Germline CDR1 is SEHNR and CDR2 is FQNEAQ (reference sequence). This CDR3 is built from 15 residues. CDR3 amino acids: CASSSPRGGQETQYF. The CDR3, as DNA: TGTGCCAGCAGCTCTCCACGGGGGGGCCAGGAGACCCAGTACTTC.

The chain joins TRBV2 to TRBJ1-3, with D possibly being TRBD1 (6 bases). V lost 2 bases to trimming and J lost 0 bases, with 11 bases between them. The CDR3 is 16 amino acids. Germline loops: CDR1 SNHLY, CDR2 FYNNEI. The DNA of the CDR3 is TGTGCCAGCAGTGAAACGGGACAAATCTCTGGAAACACCATATATTTT. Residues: CASSETGQISGNTIYF. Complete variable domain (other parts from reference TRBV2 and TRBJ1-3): EPEVTQTPSHQVTQMGQEVILRCVPISNHLYFYWYRQILGQKVEFLVSFYNNEISEKSEIFDDQFSVERPDGSNFTLKIRSTKLEDSAMYFCASSETGQISGNTIYFGEGSWLTVV.

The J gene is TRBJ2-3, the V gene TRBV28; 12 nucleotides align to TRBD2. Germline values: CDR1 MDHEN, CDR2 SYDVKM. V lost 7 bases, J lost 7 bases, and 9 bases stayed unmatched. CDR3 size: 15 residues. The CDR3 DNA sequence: TGTGCCAGCACCAGACTAGCGGGAGAACGGTATACGCAGTATTTT. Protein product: CASTRLAGERYTQYF.

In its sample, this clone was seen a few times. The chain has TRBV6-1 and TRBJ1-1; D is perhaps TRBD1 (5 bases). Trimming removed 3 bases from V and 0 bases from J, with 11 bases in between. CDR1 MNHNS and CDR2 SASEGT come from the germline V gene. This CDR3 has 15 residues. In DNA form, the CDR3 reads TGTGCCAGCAGTGACCACAGGAAGATGAACACTGAAGCTTTCTTT. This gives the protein CASSDHRKMNTEAFF.

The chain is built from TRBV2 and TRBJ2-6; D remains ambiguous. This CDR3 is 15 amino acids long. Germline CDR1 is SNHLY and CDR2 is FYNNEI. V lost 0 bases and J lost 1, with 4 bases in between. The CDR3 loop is CASSEASSGANVLTF. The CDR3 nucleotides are TGTGCCAGCAGTGAAGCGAGTTCTGGGGCCAACGTCCTGACTTTC.

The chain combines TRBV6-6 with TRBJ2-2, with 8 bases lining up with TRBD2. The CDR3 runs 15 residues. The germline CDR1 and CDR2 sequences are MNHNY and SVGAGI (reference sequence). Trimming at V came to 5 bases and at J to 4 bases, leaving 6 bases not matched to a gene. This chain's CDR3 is CASSLPGGLTGELFF. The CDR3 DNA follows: TGTGCCAGCAGTCTACCGGGGGGGCTCACCGGGGAGCTGTTTTTT.

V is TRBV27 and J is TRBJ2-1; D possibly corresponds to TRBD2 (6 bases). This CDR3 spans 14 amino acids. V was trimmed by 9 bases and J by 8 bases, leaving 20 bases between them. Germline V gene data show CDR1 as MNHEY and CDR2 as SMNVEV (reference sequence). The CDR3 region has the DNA TGTGCCAGTCACCCTAGCGCCCGGACTCATGAGCAGTTCTTC. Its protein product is CASHPSARTHEQFF.

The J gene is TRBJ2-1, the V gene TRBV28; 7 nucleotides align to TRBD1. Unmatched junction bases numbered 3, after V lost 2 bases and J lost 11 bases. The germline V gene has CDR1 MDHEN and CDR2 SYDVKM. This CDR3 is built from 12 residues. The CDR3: CASSLKQGKQFF. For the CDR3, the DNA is TGTGCCAGCAGTTTAAAACAGGGGAAGCAGTTCTTC.

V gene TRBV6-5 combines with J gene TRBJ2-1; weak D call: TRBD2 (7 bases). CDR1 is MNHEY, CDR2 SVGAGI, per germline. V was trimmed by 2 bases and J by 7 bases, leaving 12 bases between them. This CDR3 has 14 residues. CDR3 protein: CASSYRGGGNEQFF. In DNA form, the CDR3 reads TGTGCCAGCAGTTACAGGGGAGGGGGGAATGAGCAGTTCTTC.

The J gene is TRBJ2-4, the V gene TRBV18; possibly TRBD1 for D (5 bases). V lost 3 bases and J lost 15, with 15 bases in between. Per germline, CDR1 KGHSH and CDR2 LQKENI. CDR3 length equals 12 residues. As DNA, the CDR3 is TGTGCCAGCTCACCCTCGCTGTCAGGGTCGTACTTC. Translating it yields CASSPSLSGSYF. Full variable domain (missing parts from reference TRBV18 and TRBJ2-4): NAGVMQNPRHLVRRRGQEARLRCSPMKGHSHVYWYRQLPEEGLKFMVYLQKENIIDESGMPKERFSAEFPKEGPSILRIQQVVRGDSAAYFCASSPSLSGSYFGAGTRLSVL.

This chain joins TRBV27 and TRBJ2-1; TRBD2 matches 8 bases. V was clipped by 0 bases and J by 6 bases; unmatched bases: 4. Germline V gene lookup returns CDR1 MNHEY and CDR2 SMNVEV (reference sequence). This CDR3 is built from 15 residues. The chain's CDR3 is CASSLSTGGGNEQFF. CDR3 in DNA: TGTGCCAGCAGTTTATCTACCGGGGGGGGCAATGAGCAGTTCTTC.

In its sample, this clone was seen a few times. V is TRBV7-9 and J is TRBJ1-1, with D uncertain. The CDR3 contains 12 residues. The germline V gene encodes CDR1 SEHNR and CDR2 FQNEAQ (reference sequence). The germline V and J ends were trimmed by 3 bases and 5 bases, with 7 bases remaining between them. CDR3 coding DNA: TGTGCCAGCAGCTTCGGAGTGACTGAAGCTTTCTTT. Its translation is CASSFGVTEAFF.

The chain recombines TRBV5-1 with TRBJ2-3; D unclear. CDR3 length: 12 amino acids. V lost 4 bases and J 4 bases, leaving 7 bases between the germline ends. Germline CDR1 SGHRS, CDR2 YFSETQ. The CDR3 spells CASSPEADTQYF. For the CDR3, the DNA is TGCGCCAGCAGCCCCGAGGCAGATACGCAGTATTTT. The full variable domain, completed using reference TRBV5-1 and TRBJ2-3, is KAGVTQTPRYLIKTRGQQVTLSCSPISGHRSVSWYQQTPGQGLQFLFEYFSETQRNKGNFPGRFSGRQFSNSRSEMNVSTLELGDSALYLCASSPEADTQYFGPGTRLTVL.

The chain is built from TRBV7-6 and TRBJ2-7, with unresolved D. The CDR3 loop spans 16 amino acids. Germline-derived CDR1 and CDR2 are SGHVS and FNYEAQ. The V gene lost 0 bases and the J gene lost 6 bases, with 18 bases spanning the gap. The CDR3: CASSLATPDSSGEQYF. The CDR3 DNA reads TGTGCCAGCAGCTTAGCAACCCCAGATAGCTCGGGCGAGCAGTACTTC.

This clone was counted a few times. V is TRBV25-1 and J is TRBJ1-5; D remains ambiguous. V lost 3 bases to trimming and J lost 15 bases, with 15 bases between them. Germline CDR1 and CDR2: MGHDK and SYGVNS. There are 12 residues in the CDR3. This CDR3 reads CASSDPLGGRHF. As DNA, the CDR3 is TGTGCCAGCAGTGACCCCCTGGGAGGTCGGCATTTT.

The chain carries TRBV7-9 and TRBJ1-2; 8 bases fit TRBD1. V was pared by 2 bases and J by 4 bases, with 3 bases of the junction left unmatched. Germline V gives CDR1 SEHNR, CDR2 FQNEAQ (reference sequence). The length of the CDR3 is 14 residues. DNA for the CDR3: TGTGCCAGCAGCTTAACAGGGGGAACCTATGGCTACACCTTC. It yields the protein CASSLTGGTYGYTF.